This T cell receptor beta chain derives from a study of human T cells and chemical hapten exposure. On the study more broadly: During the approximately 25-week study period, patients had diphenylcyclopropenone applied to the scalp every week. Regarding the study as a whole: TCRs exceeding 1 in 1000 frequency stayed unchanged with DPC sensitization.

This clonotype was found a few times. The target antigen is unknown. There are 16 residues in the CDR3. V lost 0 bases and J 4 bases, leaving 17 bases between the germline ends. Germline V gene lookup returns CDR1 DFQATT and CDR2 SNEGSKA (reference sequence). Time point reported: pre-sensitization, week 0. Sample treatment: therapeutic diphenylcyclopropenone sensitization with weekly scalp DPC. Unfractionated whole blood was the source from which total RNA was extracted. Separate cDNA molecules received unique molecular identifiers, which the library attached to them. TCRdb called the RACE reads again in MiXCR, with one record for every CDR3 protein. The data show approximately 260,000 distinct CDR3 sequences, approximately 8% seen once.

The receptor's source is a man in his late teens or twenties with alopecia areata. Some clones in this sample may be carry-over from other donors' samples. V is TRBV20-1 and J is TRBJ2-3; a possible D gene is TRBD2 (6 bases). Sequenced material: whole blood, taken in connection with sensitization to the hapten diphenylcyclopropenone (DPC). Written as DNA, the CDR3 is TGCAGTGCTAGAGAACCCCGTCGGGGGTCCGCAGATACGCAGTATTTT. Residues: CSAREPRRGSADTQYF.